Below, 31 T cell receptor beta chains from the same sample are listed, as sequenced in a study of CD8+CD57+ T cells in acquired aplastic anemia (dated by TCRdb to the late 2010s). The listed sequencing device is Illumina HiSeq 2000. Genomic DNA served as template for TCR beta VDJ combination and CDR3 sequence profiling. Using fastp trimming at Q25 and MiXCR clonotype assembly, TCRdb reanalyzed the public sequencing data and kept in-frame beta chains. Rows are unified per CDR3 protein, each entry keeping the most common DNA and genes. Across this sample there are around 200,000 distinct CDR3 sequences, with roughly 56% seen only once. About 17% of the sample is in the top ten clones. The sample taken for sequencing was sorted CD4+, CD8+, or CD8+CD57+ T cells (not recorded which) from PBMCs. These receptors all come from a human donor in good health, serving as a control.

J is TRBJ1-5 and V is TRBV10-3; TRBD1 aligns across 9 bases. Germline loops: CDR1 ENHRY, CDR2 SYGVKD. The CDR3 is 18 amino acids. Trimming took 3 bases from V and 1 from J; bases not matched to a gene: 10. Written as DNA, the CDR3 is TGTGCCATCAGTGACCCGAACCGGGACAGGGTAAGCAATCAGCCCCAGCATTTT. Amino acids: CAISDPNRDRVSNQPQHF.

This clonotype has at least ten counts. This rearrangement joins TRBV5-8 to TRBJ2-3; either TRBD1 or TRBD2 may fit D (6 bases each). The germline V gene encodes CDR1 SGHTS and CDR2 YDEGEE. The CDR3 is made up of 15 amino acids. The germline V and J ends were trimmed by 0 bases and 1 base, with 9 bases remaining between them. The CDR3 coding sequence is TGTGCCAGCAGCTTGGACGGGGGCGGCACAGATACGCAGTATTTT. The encoded protein is CASSLDGGGTDTQYF.

Note on this clonotype: The conserved phenylalanine or tryptophan is not found at the CDR3 terminus, so this likely reflects a read error. The chain uses TRBV5-1 and TRBJ2-5; the D gene is possibly TRBD2 (7 bases). The germline V and J ends were trimmed by 8 bases and 4 bases, with 12 bases remaining between them. Germline V gene data show CDR1 as SGHRS and CDR2 as YFSETQ. The CDR3 has 12 amino acids. CDR3: CASRGAGETQYL. The CDR3 DNA is TGCGCCAGTCGGGGGGCCGGAGAGACCCAGTACCTC.

The chain is built from TRBV9 and TRBJ1-1, with a possible D match to TRBD1 (6 bases). The ends were cut back, 3 bases at V and 5 bases at J, with 17 bases in the middle. The CDR3 covers 15 residues. Per germline, CDR1 SGDLS and CDR2 YYNGEE. The CDR3 loop is CASSAVDSVGTEAFF. In nucleotides, the CDR3 is TGTGCCAGCAGCGCAGTGGACAGCGTCGGGACTGAAGCTTTCTTT.

To note about this clonotype: At one boundary the junction diverges from the germline segment, which might be a read error. The chain carries TRBV30 and TRBJ2-7; 8 bases match TRBD2. The CDR3 has 14 residues. Germline V gene data show CDR1 as GTSNPN and CDR2 as SVGIG (reference sequence). The CDR3 protein is CARSRSGSSYEQYF. CDR3 nucleotide sequence: TGTGCCCGGAGTCGGAGCGGGAGTTCCTACGAGCAGTACTTC. The full variable domain, with the rest looked up from reference TRBV30 and TRBJ2-7, is SQTIHQWPATLVQPVGSPLSLECTVEGTSNPNLYWYRQAAGRGLQLLFYSVGIGQISSEVPQNLSASRPQDRQFILSSKKLLLSDSGFYLCARSRSGSSYEQYFGPGTRLTVT.

This chain joins TRBV10-3 and TRBJ2-7; 9 bases align to TRBD1. J was trimmed by 4 bases and V by 4 bases; bases with no gene match: 5. The germline V gene encodes CDR1 ENHRY and CDR2 SYGVKD. CDR3 length equals 14 residues. CDR3 nucleotide sequence: TGTGCCATCAGTGGGGGGACAGGGTCGTACGAGCAGTACTTC. This gives the protein CAISGGTGSYEQYF.

This clonotype has a count of ten or more. V gene TRBV20-1 combines with J gene TRBJ2-3; the match to TRBD1 covers 7 bases. V lost 3 bases to trimming and J lost 2 bases; unmatched junction nucleotides: 5. This CDR3 is built from 14 residues. Germline assignment: CDR1 DFQATT and CDR2 SNEGSKA (reference sequence). This chain's CDR3 is CSASGTAFTDTQYF. In nucleotides, the CDR3 is TGCAGTGCTAGCGGGACAGCGTTCACAGATACGCAGTATTTT.

The rearrangement joins TRBV10-1 to TRBJ2-1; D call uncertain. There are 12 residues in the CDR3. CDR1 is WNHNN, CDR2 SYGVQD, per germline (reference sequence). Trimming cost V 8 bases and J 5 bases, with 10 bases left between them. The CDR3 sequence is CASGYLDNEQFF. In DNA form, the CDR3 reads TGCGCCAGCGGGTATCTGGACAATGAGCAGTTCTTC.

With regard to this clonotype: Lacking the conserved final phenylalanine or tryptophan, this CDR3 likely reflects a read error. The limits of the CDR3 on the DNA are not certain, so only TCRdb's listed CDR3 is given. This chain joins TRBV9 and TRBJ1-1; the table's D call TRBD1 went unverified against the DNA. Inclusive of both ends, the CDR3 amounts to 11 amino acids. Per germline, CDR1 SGDLS and CDR2 YYNGEE. This CDR3 is CASSPHYDGNS.

Many counts were recorded for this clonotype. The CDR3: CASSQVTGSTGELFF. The DNA for the CDR3 is TGTGCCAGCAGCCAAGTGACAGGTTCCACCGGGGAGCTGTTTTTT. The genes are TRBV14 and TRBJ2-2; D may be TRBD1 (6 bases). In germline, CDR1 is SGHDN, CDR2 FVKESK. Trimming cost V 1 base and J 4 bases, with 10 bases left between them. The CDR3 is 15 amino acids.

The chain's CDR3 is CASTLTGYNEKLFF. The CDR3 DNA is TGTGCCAGCACCTTGACAGGATATAATGAAAAACTGTTTTTT. The V and J genes are TRBV2 and TRBJ1-4; TRBD1 is a possible D gene (6 bases). Trimming took 7 bases from V and 4 from J, leaving 13 bases between them. The CDR3 has 14 residues. Germline-derived CDR1 and CDR2 are SNHLY and FYNNEI.

On this clonotype itself: Compared with germline, one end of the junction differs, possibly owing to a read error. This chain joins TRBV7-2 and TRBJ2-5; D is perhaps TRBD1 (5 bases). The V gene's germline CDR1 is SGHTA and CDR2 FQGNSA. The CDR3 consists of 14 residues. The chain's CDR3 is CASSQVQGWETQYF. The DNA of the CDR3 is TGCGCCAGCAGCCAAGTCCAGGGATGGGAGACCCAGTACTTC.

The V gene is TRBV9, the J gene TRBJ1-1; D gene uncertain. V lost 3 bases, J lost 4 bases, and 13 bases lay in between. Germline V gene lookup returns CDR1 SGDLS and CDR2 YYNGEE. The CDR3 runs 14 residues. CDR3 sequence (DNA): TGTGCCAGCAGCGCCCCCTCAGGTGGCACTGAAGCTTTCTTT. Its translation is CASSAPSGGTEAFF. Filled out from reference TRBV9 and TRBJ1-1, the complete variable domain reads DSGVTQTPKHLITATGQRVTLRCSPRSGDLSVYWYQQSLDQGLQFLIQYYNGEERAKGNILERFSAQQFPDLHSELNLSSLELGDSALYFCASSAPSGGTEAFFGQGTRLTVV.

In its sample, this clonotype was seen many times. The V call is TRBV20-1, the J call TRBJ2-3; tentatively, D is TRBD1 (5 bases). The V end lost 3 bases, the J end lost 1 base, and 8 bases lay between the germline ends. CDR3 size: 13 residues. Per the germline V gene, CDR1 is DFQATT and CDR2 is SNEGSKA (reference sequence). Here the CDR3 reads CSARVTGTDTQYF. CDR3 DNA sequence: TGCAGTGCTAGGGTGACAGGCACAGATACGCAGTATTTT.

The chain carries TRBV12-3 or TRBV12-4 and TRBJ1-2, with D uncertain. Trimming removed 7 bases from V and 5 bases from J, with 23 bases in between. This CDR3 has 16 amino acids. The CDR3 nucleotides are TGTGCCAGCATTGTGATCCGGGCCCCTCTCCCATATGGCTACACCTTC. Its translation is CASIVIRAPLPYGYTF.

The chain links TRBV7-2 to TRBJ1-2, with D unclear. Per germline, CDR1 SGHTA and CDR2 FQGNSA. Trimming removed 5 bases from V and 12 bases from J, with 19 bases in between. This CDR3 has 13 amino acids. The CDR3 DNA is TGTGCCAGCAGCCCCCAGGCTAATCGTGGAAACACCTTC. It yields the protein CASSPQANRGNTF.

This clonotype was found once. Written as DNA, the CDR3 is TGTGCCAGCGGCCTCGGGGAGCAGTACTTC. Protein sequence: CASGLGEQYF. V is TRBV2 and J is TRBJ2-5; maybe TRBD2 (5 bases). Trimming removed 8 bases from V and 11 bases from J, with 12 bases in between. Per the germline V gene, CDR1 is SNHLY and CDR2 is FYNNEI. The CDR3 totals 10 residues.

The rearrangement joins TRBV5-1 to TRBJ1-5, with D maybe TRBD1 (5 bases). This CDR3 region has 15 residues. V gave up 5 bases and J gave up 0 bases, with 12 bases separating them. The germline V gene has CDR1 SGHRS and CDR2 YFSETQ. The CDR3 region has the DNA TGCGCCAGCAGGCAGGGTGGGAGTAGCAATCAGCCCCAGCATTTT. This gives the protein CASRQGGSSNQPQHF.

This clonotype was detected many times. The CDR3: CASSLSPRELGTEAFF. CDR3 nucleotides: TGCGCCAGCAGCTTGTCGCCCAGGGAGCTCGGCACTGAAGCTTTCTTT. The chain uses TRBV5-1 and TRBJ1-1; tentatively, D is TRBD1 (5 bases). Trimming took off 1 base at V and 4 bases at J, with 17 bases between the two ends. Germline lookup yields CDR1 SGHRS and CDR2 YFSETQ. CDR3 length: 16 residues. Full variable domain (outside the CDR3, taken from reference TRBV5-1 and TRBJ1-1): KAGVTQTPRYLIKTRGQQVTLSCSPISGHRSVSWYQQTPGQGLQFLFEYFSETQRNKGNFPGRFSGRQFSNSRSEMNVSTLELGDSALYLCASSLSPRELGTEAFFGQGTRLTVV.

This clonotype was recorded many times. This chain uses TRBV28 with TRBJ1-5, with a possible D match to TRBD1 (5 bases). Germline assignment: CDR1 MDHEN and CDR2 SYDVKM. There are 15 residues in the CDR3. V was pared by 5 bases and J by 1 base, with 12 bases between. The CDR3 DNA follows: TGTGCCAGCAGTCCCCTTGGGGGGAGCAATCAGCCCCAGCATTTT. It is translated as CASSPLGGSNQPQHF.

The CDR3 here is CASSASSGDSDTQYF. The CDR3 bases are TGTGCCAGCAGCGCCTCTAGCGGGGACTCAGATACGCAGTATTTT. V usage is TRBV7-2 and J usage is TRBJ2-3; 9 positions agree with TRBD2. Germline V gene data show CDR1 as SGHTA and CDR2 as FQGNSA. The CDR3 is 15 amino acids. V was clipped by 5 bases and J by 4 bases; unmatched bases: 7.

This clonotype has just a few counts. V and J are TRBV19 and TRBJ1-1; D perhaps matches TRBD1 (6 bases). The CDR3 is 12 amino acids. V shed 5 bases and J shed 7 bases, with 11 bases lying between them. Per germline, CDR1 LNHDA and CDR2 SQIVND (reference sequence). This chain's CDR3 is CASSQQGNEAFF. DNA of the CDR3: TGTGCCAGTAGTCAACAGGGCAATGAAGCTTTCTTT.

This clonotype was recorded at least ten times. V is TRBV9 and J is TRBJ1-3, with TRBD1 as a possible D gene (5 bases). Trimming pared 0 bases from V and 2 bases from J, leaving 9 bases between. The CDR3 has 15 residues. CDR1 SGDLS and CDR2 YYNGEE come from the germline V gene. This CDR3 is CASSVGGVAGNTIYF. The CDR3 region has the DNA TGTGCCAGCAGCGTAGGGGGGGTGGCTGGAAACACCATATATTTT.

This clonotype has only one observation. The chain joins TRBV7-3 to TRBJ2-7, with D perhaps matching TRBD1 or TRBD2 (7 bases each). The CDR3 is 15 amino acids. The V gene lost 4 bases and the J gene lost 3 bases, with 16 bases spanning the gap. Looked up from germline, CDR1 is SGHTA and CDR2 is FQGTGA. CDR3 region: CASSSQGGGGYEQYF. Written as DNA, the CDR3 is TGTGCCAGCAGCTCCCAAGGGGGCGGGGGCTACGAGCAGTACTTC.

This clonotype has ten or more counts. This chain connects TRBV7-9 to TRBJ2-5; D is perhaps TRBD2 (6 bases). CDR3 length: 14 residues. Germline V gene lookup returns CDR1 SEHNR and CDR2 FQNEAQ (reference sequence). V was trimmed by 8 bases and J by 2 bases, leaving 15 bases between them. In DNA, the CDR3 is TGTGCCAGCGCGGGAAGAATGGGACAAGAGACCCAGTACTTC. It encodes CASAGRMGQETQYF.

This clonotype was recorded many times. V gene TRBV5-6 combines with J gene TRBJ1-5; 9 nucleotides agree with TRBD1. The germline V gene has CDR1 SGHDT and CDR2 YYEEEE. This CDR3 region has 15 residues. Trimming at V came to 4 bases and at J to 9 bases, leaving 11 bases not matched to a gene. The CDR3 coding sequence is TGTGCCAGCAGCCTCGGACAGGGGACTTTAGGGCCCCAGCATTTT. Its protein is CASSLGQGTLGPQHF.

The chain employs TRBV29-1 and TRBJ2-5; 7 nucleotides line up with TRBD2. The V segment lost 2 bases and the J segment 2 bases; nucleotides outside the gene matches: 11. Germline CDR1 SQVTM, CDR2 ANQGSEA. The CDR3 spans 16 residues. CDR3 DNA: TGCAGCGTTGAAACTTCGGGCGGGAGAGGGCAAGAGACCCAGTACTTC. Its translation is CSVETSGGRGQETQYF.

The genes are TRBV7-3 and TRBJ2-7; 11 bases match TRBD2. Trimming cost V 2 bases and J 4 bases; bases outside gene matches: 4. Germline V lookup: CDR1 SGHTA, CDR2 FQGTGA. This CDR3 has 15 amino acids. The CDR3 DNA follows: TGTGCCAGCAGCTTAGTACTAGCGGGGGTATACGAGCAGTACTTC. Amino acid sequence: CASSLVLAGVYEQYF.

The genes are TRBV2 and TRBJ2-1, with 10 bases identical to TRBD2. V was clipped by 2 bases and J by 7 bases; unmatched bases: 5. The CDR3 length is 15 residues. Germline CDR1 reads SNHLY; CDR2 reads FYNNEI. The CDR3 is CASSELASGSNEQFF. The CDR3 DNA reads as TGTGCCAGCAGTGAATTGGCTAGCGGGAGTAATGAGCAGTTCTTC. The complete variable domain, with remaining parts taken from reference TRBV2 and TRBJ2-1, reads EPEVTQTPSHQVTQMGQEVILRCVPISNHLYFYWYRQILGQKVEFLVSFYNNEISEKSEIFDDQFSVERPDGSNFTLKIRSTKLEDSAMYFCASSELASGSNEQFFGPGTRLTVL.

This clonotype has at least ten counts. The V call is TRBV20-1, the J call TRBJ2-7; D is unclear. Per germline, CDR1 DFQATT and CDR2 SNEGSKA (reference sequence). This CDR3 is built from 15 residues. V was shortened by 1 base and J by 2 bases, with 15 bases between the two germline ends. The CDR3 nucleotides read TGCAGTGCTAGAGGCCCCCTCATTGGTCCCTACGAGCAGTACTTC. It translates to CSARGPLIGPYEQYF.

This clonotype appeared many times. The chain employs TRBV28 and TRBJ1-1, with D unresolved. The germline V and J ends were trimmed by 6 bases and 0 bases, with 11 bases remaining between them. Per the germline V gene, CDR1 is MDHEN and CDR2 is SYDVKM. The CDR3 loop spans 14 amino acids. The DNA for the CDR3 is TGTGCCAGCAGCGACGGAGGGATGAACACTGAAGCTTTCTTT. Its translation is CASSDGGMNTEAFF.